The 25 T cell receptor beta chains below come from one sample, sequenced in a study of T cell clones after liver transplantation. Sequenced by immunoSEQ multiplex PCR; TCRdb stores in-frame clones only, minus some. The sample records some 120,000 clones, 90% being singletons. The material was CD4+ T cells from blood, obtained 12 months after liver transplant. The receptors were sampled from a human patient who received a liver transplant. The graft donor may have given rise to some T cells.

The chain is built from TRBV29-1 and TRBJ2-1; the match to TRBD2 covers 8 bases. CDR3 length equals 14 residues. The J segment lost 9 bases and the V segment lost 4 bases, leaving 11 bases of the junction unmatched. Looked up from germline, CDR1 is SQVTM and CDR2 is ANQGSEA. The CDR3 loop is CSVGVRREVGEQFF. In DNA, the CDR3 is TGCAGCGTTGGAGTGCGGCGGGAGGTGGGTGAGCAGTTCTTC.

This clone was found once. The V and J genes are TRBV11-3 and TRBJ2-1; D is unresolved. This CDR3 has 11 residues. With 3 bases removed from V and 9 bases from J, the gap between germline ends came to 6 bases. Germline V gives CDR1 SGHNT, CDR2 YENEEA. The CDR3 region is CASSLRVEQFF. CDR3 sequence (DNA): TGTGCCAGCAGCTTGAGAGTTGAGCAGTTCTTC.

The rearrangement links TRBV5-1 to TRBJ2-7, with D unresolved. The CDR3 is made up of 13 amino acids. V lost 2 bases to trimming and J lost 7 bases, with 13 bases between them. CDR1 and CDR2 from the germline V gene are SGHRS and YFSETQ. DNA for the CDR3: TGCGCCAGCAGCTTTGAACCGGTGGGGGAGCAGTACTTC. Translated, it gives CASSFEPVGEQYF.

V usage is TRBV14 and J usage is TRBJ1-1; 8 bases fit TRBD1. The CDR3 consists of 15 residues. Germline-derived CDR1 and CDR2 are SGHDN and FVKESK. Germline trimming cut 3 bases from V and 0 bases from J; bases unmatched to any gene: 3. CDR3 nucleotide sequence: TGTGCCAGCAGCCAGAGGACAGGGATGAACACTGAAGCTTTCTTT. This sequence encodes CASSQRTGMNTEAFF.

This chain connects TRBV11-2 to TRBJ2-2; D not resolved. The V gene lost 1 base and the J gene lost 4 bases, with 7 bases spanning the gap. This CDR3 spans 14 amino acids. Germline V CDR1 and CDR2: SGHAT, FQNNGV. The chain's CDR3 is CASSLVAGTGELFF. DNA for the CDR3: TGTGCCAGCAGCTTAGTGGCCGGCACCGGGGAGCTGTTTTTT.

This clone came up once. The V gene is TRBV5-6, the J gene TRBJ2-5; the D is unclear. Germline CDR1 and CDR2: SGHDT and YYEEEE. Trimming shortened V by 2 bases and J by 5 bases, and 16 bases separated the two germline ends. The CDR3 has 15 amino acids. CDR3 nucleotides: TGTGCCAGCAGCTTATTCGGGCCACAAGTGGAGACCCAGTACTTC. It specifies CASSLFGPQVETQYF. Full variable domain (missing parts from reference TRBV5-6 and TRBJ2-5): DAGVTQSPTHLIKTRGQQVTLRCSPKSGHDTVSWYQQALGQGPQFIFQYYEEEERQRGNFPDRFSGHQFPNYSSELNVNALLLGDSALYLCASSLFGPQVETQYFGPGTRLLVL.

This chain uses TRBV29-1 with TRBJ1-2; 9 bases are shared with TRBD1. Losses at the gene ends were 0 bases for V and 2 bases for J; bases not matched to a gene: 1. This CDR3 contains 14 residues. Per germline, CDR1 SQVTM and CDR2 ANQGSEA. This CDR3 reads CSVEEGQGNYGYTF. For the CDR3, the DNA is TGCAGCGTTGAAGAGGGACAGGGAAACTATGGCTACACCTTC.

The CDR3 nucleotides are TGTGCCAGCTGCTCCGAAGGACTAGCGGGTGGGGAGCAGTTCTTC. Translated: CASCSEGLAGGEQFF. The genes are TRBV2 and TRBJ2-1; TRBD2 matches 11 bases. V trimming: 8 bases; J trimming: 10 bases; junction bases outside the gene matches: 13. The CDR3 runs to 15 residues. Looked up from germline, CDR1 is SNHLY and CDR2 is FYNNEI.

V is TRBV6-1 and J is TRBJ2-7, with D unclear. The V end was cut by 2 bases, the J end by 7 bases, with 6 bases between. The V gene's germline CDR1 is MNHNS and CDR2 SASEGT. The CDR3 spans 11 residues. The CDR3 protein is CASSETIEQYF. CDR3 in DNA: TGTGCCAGCAGTGAAACTATAGAGCAGTACTTC.

The chain uses TRBV5-1 and TRBJ1-4; 10 nucleotides match TRBD1. The germline V gene has CDR1 SGHRS and CDR2 YFSETQ. V shed 0 bases, J shed 7 bases, and the junction held 3 bases outside the gene matches. The CDR3 is 15 amino acids. The DNA for the CDR3 is TGCGCCAGCAGCTTGGGGGACAGGGGTCTTGAAAAACTGTTTTTT. This codes for CASSLGDRGLEKLFF.

V and J are TRBV19 and TRBJ2-4; D could derive from TRBD1 or TRBD2 (5 bases each). V was pared by 3 bases and J by 4 bases, with 10 bases between. Germline CDR1 reads LNHDA; CDR2 reads SQIVND (reference sequence). This CDR3 comprises 14 residues. CDR3 nucleotide sequence: TGTGCCAGTAGTATTACGGGGCTAAAAAACATTCAGTACTTC. It yields the protein CASSITGLKNIQYF.

The gene calls are TRBV7-3 and TRBJ2-7; 9 nucleotides align to TRBD2. J was trimmed by 4 bases and V by 3 bases; bases with no gene match: 7. Germline CDR1 reads SGHTA; CDR2 reads FQGTGA. The CDR3 covers 15 residues. The CDR3 DNA follows: TGTGCCAGCAGCTTCGCGGCGGGAGGGCCGTACGAGCAGTACTTC. This translates into CASSFAAGGPYEQYF.

J is TRBJ1-2 and V is TRBV23-1, with unresolved D. TRBV23-1 is assigned to the ORF class and has an uncertain function. The CDR3 has 14 residues. V was cut by 0 bases and J by 2 bases, with 7 bases left in between. CDR3 bases: TGCGCCAGCAGTCAATCACAAGCAAACTATGGCTACACCTTC. It is translated as CASSQSQANYGYTF.

The CDR3 coding sequence is TGTGCCACCGAAGACAGGGCAACGGGAGATACGCAGTATTTT. Its translation: CATEDRATGDTQYF. The chain couples TRBV19 to TRBJ2-3, with 7 bases fitting TRBD1. This CDR3 has 14 residues. V lost 10 bases, J lost 5 bases, and 12 bases stayed unmatched. CDR1 and CDR2 from the germline V gene are LNHDA and SQIVND (reference sequence).

In this sample, this clone turned up once. The rearrangement joins TRBV18 to TRBJ2-7, with 8 bases aligning to TRBD2. The CDR3 consists of 14 residues. The V and J ends lost 5 bases and 3 bases, in that order; junction bases with no gene match: 6. CDR1 and CDR2 from the germline V gene are KGHSH and LQKENI. The CDR3 region is CASSVAGTLYEQYF. The CDR3 DNA reads TGTGCCAGCTCAGTAGCGGGGACCCTCTACGAGCAGTACTTC.

J is TRBJ2-1 and V is TRBV5-1; 7 positions match TRBD2. CDR1 and CDR2 (germline): SGHRS, YFSETQ. The CDR3 is 16 residues long. The V gene end was trimmed by 0 bases and the J gene end by 6 bases; junction bases not matched to a gene: 9. In nucleotides, the CDR3 is TGCGCCAGCAGCTTGGCCGCGAGGGAGGGTAGCAATGAGCAGTTCTTC. This translates into CASSLAAREGSNEQFF.

This clone was seen a handful of times. The genes are TRBV4-2 and TRBJ1-1; D remains ambiguous. CDR3 length: 14 amino acids. Trimming shortened V by 4 bases and J by 0 bases, and 9 bases separated the two germline ends. The germline gives CDR1 LGHNA, CDR2 YNFKEQ. The CDR3 DNA reads as TGTGCCAGCAGCCGGACGACTATGAACACTGAAGCTTTCTTT. It yields the protein CASSRTTMNTEAFF.

The rearrangement uses TRBV6-5 and TRBJ1-4; D not resolved. This CDR3 is built from 14 residues. V was trimmed by 2 bases and J by 10 bases, leaving 14 bases between them. From germline, CDR1 is MNHEY and CDR2 SVGAGI. The CDR3: CASSYQTLPGKLFF. The DNA of the CDR3 is TGTGCCAGCAGTTACCAAACTCTTCCGGGAAAACTGTTTTTT.

The chain carries TRBV9 and TRBJ2-2; D unclear. Germline CDR1 is SGDLS and CDR2 is YYNGEE. With 4 bases removed from V and 8 bases from J, the gap between germline ends came to 6 bases. The CDR3 is made up of 11 amino acids. The CDR3 bases are TGTGCCAGCAGCACGAAAGGGGAGCTGTTTTTT. This translates into CASSTKGELFF.

The chain recombines TRBV29-1 with TRBJ2-3; TRBD1 agrees at 8 bases. J lost 2 bases, V lost 3 bases, and 4 bases had no gene match. Germline V CDR1 and CDR2: SQVTM, ANQGSEA. The CDR3 extends over 14 amino acids. The CDR3 nucleotides are TGCAGCGTTGACCGGCAGGGGGCCACAGATACGCAGTATTTT. The encoded protein is CSVDRQGATDTQYF.

The chain uses TRBV2 and TRBJ1-2, with D perhaps matching TRBD1 (6 bases). There are 15 residues in the CDR3. The V end lost 2 bases, the J end lost 4 bases, and 14 bases lay between the germline ends. Per germline, CDR1 SNHLY and CDR2 FYNNEI. Written as DNA, the CDR3 is TGTGCCAGCAGTGAACGCCCCTCGGGGGCCTATGGCTACACCTTC. Encoded protein: CASSERPSGAYGYTF.

The CDR3 DNA sequence: TGTGCCAGCAGCTTGGCCAGGGAGGAGACCCAGTACTTC. It is translated as CASSLAREETQYF. The gene calls are TRBV5-6 and TRBJ2-5; D is possibly TRBD1 or TRBD2 (5 bases each). The CDR3 consists of 13 residues. Germline V CDR1 and CDR2: SGHDT, YYEEEE. V lost 0 bases to trimming and J lost 5 bases, with 8 bases between them.

The J gene is TRBJ2-3, the V gene TRBV29-1; D is perhaps TRBD2 (5 bases). The CDR3 sequence is 14 residues long. V lost 1 base, J lost 5 bases, and 13 bases lay in between. The germline CDR1 and CDR2 sequences are SQVTM and ANQGSEA. CDR3 residues: CSVEGGRGVDTQYF. For the CDR3, the DNA is TGCAGCGTTGAAGGTGGGAGAGGCGTAGATACGCAGTATTTT.

The chain combines TRBV29-1 with TRBJ2-2; 9 bases fit TRBD1. This CDR3 comprises 15 residues. Germline V CDR1 and CDR2: SQVTM, ANQGSEA. V lost 6 bases, J lost 1 base, and 6 bases stayed unmatched. The CDR3 DNA reads as TGCAGCGTAAAACAGGGGGCGCTGAACACCGGGGAGCTGTTTTTT. This gives the protein CSVKQGALNTGELFF.

The chain links TRBV29-1 to TRBJ2-5; the D gene is possibly TRBD1 (5 bases). Per the germline V gene, CDR1 is SQVTM and CDR2 is ANQGSEA. The CDR3 runs 14 residues. V was shortened by 5 bases and J by 1 base, with 14 bases between the two germline ends. The CDR3 loop reads CSVRGRVGQETQYF. The CDR3 bases are TGCAGCGTTCGAGGCAGGGTGGGCCAAGAGACCCAGTACTTC.